This T cell receptor (beta chain) was documented in a study of beta chain features in type 1 diabetes. Overall study results and limits: All four CD4+ subsets from Type 1 diabetes patients carried moderately but significantly shorter TCRB CDR3s. Fewer junction insertions and more nucleotide deletions appeared in type 1 diabetes patients.

Regarding this clone: Its target is not known.

The CDR3 has 15 residues. The germline V gene encodes CDR1 SGHTA and CDR2 FQGNSA. Trimming took off 2 bases at V and 0 bases at J, with 10 bases between the two ends. cDNA synthesis used the whole RNA isolate, giving expressed TCRB sequences. Here immunoSEQ multiplex PCR was the method, and the copy in TCRdb shows in-frame clones only, minus some. The repertoire holds hundreds of thousands of clones, with roughly 16% as singletons. Every donor provided one heparinised blood draw, which averaged about 110 mL. This rearrangement joins TRBV7-2 to TRBJ1-1, with no clear D. The sample was naive CD4+ T cells from blood. The sequence derives from a man in his late teens or twenties in good health. Written as DNA, the CDR3 is TGTGCCAGCAGCTTATTGGCAGGACTGAACACTGAAGCTTTCTTT. Its protein is CASSLLAGLNTEAFF.